This TCR beta chain derives from a study of high-grade serous ovarian cancer treatment subgroups. Study-wide context: On average, roughly 14,000 reads and roughly 7,000 unique TCR beta rearrangements were obtained per sample.

With respect to this clone: Its antigen remains unknown.

Study-wide points: Tumors within one patient showed repertoire similarity of about 0.095 to 0.79. Spatial context was lost because tumors were sequenced in bulk.

TCRdb's copy holds only in-frame clones and misses some; the assay was immunoSEQ multiplex PCR. The sample includes about 4,800 clones, about three quarters seen only once; the top ten take around 9.6%. The tumor samples were collected prior to definitive surgery or chemotherapy. The clonotype was recovered from a human donor with high-grade serous ovarian cancer. Sequencing input: tumor tissue.

CDR3 amino acids: CATGPAGGSADTQYF. CDR3 coding DNA: TGTGCCACGGGCCCAGCGGGGGGATCCGCGGATACGCAGTATTTT. This chain connects TRBV10-3 to TRBJ2-3, with 9 bases identical to TRBD2. Losses at the gene ends were 10 bases for V and 6 bases for J; bases not matched to a gene: 14. CDR3 length: 15 amino acids. Germline V lookup: CDR1 ENHRY, CDR2 SYGVKD.